This TCR beta chain was captured in a study of blood T cell repertoires in COVID-19. The table lists this clone with a few counts. CDR1 and CDR2 (germline): SGHRS, YFSETQ. The CDR3 spans 16 residues. The V and J ends lost 0 bases and 7 bases, in that order; junction bases with no gene match: 7. How the authors handled the data: By means of reference gene primer amplification, nucleated cell counts were estimated. TCRdb's table, derived via immunoSEQ multiplex PCR, lists solely in-frame clones and lacks some. For V, J and clone size, that table is used; D and trimming come from the DNA. Of approximately 34,000 clones in the sample, about 80% were seen once.

The source is a woman in her 70s with acute or convalescent COVID-19. This chain connects TRBV5-1 to TRBJ2-3, with 11 bases that match TRBD2. The sample consisted of peripheral blood. This chain's CDR3 is CASSLAGTSGRNTQYF. The CDR3, as DNA: TGCGCCAGCAGCTTGGCCGGGACTAGCGGAAGGAATACGCAGTATTTT. The entire variable domain, with the rest obtained from reference TRBV5-1 and TRBJ2-3, is as follows: KAGVTQTPRYLIKTRGQQVTLSCSPISGHRSVSWYQQTPGQGLQFLFEYFSETQRNKGNFPGRFSGRQFSNSRSEMNVSTLELGDSALYLCASSLAGTSGRNTQYFGPGTRLTVL.